Listed below are T cell receptor beta chains from one sample, sequenced in a study of T cells in Graves' hyperthyroidism and ophthalmopathy. TCRdb fed the multiplex PCR reads into MiXCR, producing one record per CDR3 protein. The sample records about 500,000 distinct CDR3 sequences, over 15% being singletons. The sample was blood. The receptors come from a woman aged 18-35 years with Graves' ophthalmopathy. CDR3s include the opening cysteine and the closing phenylalanine or tryptophan. A D gene is named only where the DNA matches it firmly. Clone size, where shown, is once, few, many, or a class for clones that have expanded.

size	D	V	J	CDR3	DNA
.	.	TRBV27	TRBJ1-1	CASKYGGTEAFF	TGTGCCAGCAAGTACGGCGGGACTGAAGCTTTCTTT
.	.	TRBV30	TRBJ2-1	CAWSPGQYYNEQFF	TGTGCCTGGAGTCCCGGACAGTACTACAATGAGCAGTTCTTC
.	TRBD1	TRBV14	TRBJ1-1	CASTPRDRAVLWTEAFF	TGTGCCAGCACTCCTCGGGACAGAGCTGTTTTGTGGACTGAAGCTTTCTTT
many	TRBD1	TRBV12-3/TRBV12-4	TRBJ1-5	CASRGQNSNQPQHF	TGTGCCAGCAGGGGACAGAATAGCAATCAGCCCCAGCATTTT
many	TRBD1	TRBV28	TRBJ1-1	CASSPDRGVPGAFF	TGTGCCAGCAGCCCCGACAGGGGAGTACCGGGGGCTTTCTTT
many	.	TRBV28	TRBJ1-5	CASSQWTQPQHF	TGTGCCAGCAGTCAATGGACTCAGCCCCAGCATTTT
many	.	TRBV28	TRBJ1-2	CASSFLQGQGYTF	TGTGCCAGCAGTTTTTTGCAGGGGCAAGGCTACACCTTC
few	TRBD1	TRBV27	TRBJ1-5	CASSPSGTVNQPQHF	TGTGCCAGCAGCCCCAGTGGGACAGTTAATCAGCCCCAGCATTTT
few	TRBD2	TRBV27	TRBJ2-3	CASSLLAVVGGTDTQYF	TGTGCCAGCAGTTTACTAGCGGTGGTAGGTGGCACAGATACGCAGTATTTT
many	TRBD1	TRBV3-1	TRBJ1-4	CASSPQGGGNEKLFF	TGTGCCAGCAGCCCGCAGGGAGGGGGCAATGAAAAACTGTTTTTT
few	TRBD2	TRBV27	TRBJ2-1	CASISGTSAYNEQFF	TGTGCCAGCATCTCCGGGACTAGCGCTTACAATGAGCAGTTCTTC
many	TRBD2	TRBV2	TRBJ2-7	CASSEGSAGVYEQYF	TGTGCCAGCAGTGAAGGGTCTGCGGGGGTCTACGAGCAGTACTTC
many	.	TRBV20-1	TRBJ1-6	CSARVPGNYNSPLHF	TGCAGTGCTAGAGTCCCAGGGAACTATAATTCACCCCTCCACTTT
few	.	TRBV30	TRBJ1-4	CAWSRGANEKLFF	TGTGCCTGGAGTAGGGGGGCGAATGAAAAACTGTTTTTT
.	.	TRBV11-1	TRBJ2-5	CTSSPFRTGHQETQYF	TGTACCAGCAGCCCTTTCAGAACGGGTCATCAAGAGACCCAGTACTTC
.	.	TRBV27	TRBJ1-1	CASRPRGAEAFF	TGTGCCAGCAGACCGAGGGGCGCTGAAGCTTTCTTT
.	.	TRBV6-1	TRBJ1-5	CASRASAGAYSNQPQHF	TGTGCCAGCAGGGCTTCCGCGGGCGCCTATAGCAATCAGCCCCAGCATTTT
many	.	TRBV20-1	TRBJ2-1	CSADRYNEQFF	TGCAGTGCTGACCGCTACAATGAGCAGTTCTTC
many	TRBD1	TRBV5-1	TRBJ1-5	CASSPGTGTSQPQHF	TGCGCCAGCAGCCCAGGGACAGGGACTAGTCAGCCCCAGCATTTT
few	TRBD1	TRBV28	TRBJ1-2	CASSIVTGGSYGYTF	TGTGCCAGCAGTATTGTCACAGGGGGCTCCTATGGCTACACCTTC
.	.	TRBV7-9	TRBJ1-2	CASSLDLIATYGYTF	TGTGCCAGCAGCTTAGACCTCATTGCTACCTATGGCTACACCTTC
many	.	TRBV27	TRBJ2-7	CASSLNLGVPNEQYF	TGTGCCAGCAGTTTAAATTTGGGGGTTCCGAACGAGCAGTACTTC
many	.	TRBV27	TRBJ2-1	CASSEYGSYNEQFF	TGTGCCAGCAGCGAGTACGGCTCCTACAATGAGCAGTTCTTC